This section outlines one T cell receptor beta chain sequence together with its context. One junction end disagrees with the germline gene, perhaps due to a read error. This sample was included in a study of OX40 agonist ivuxolimab in advanced cancers. The protocol was immunoSEQ multiplex PCR, while the TCRdb copy is restricted to in-frame clones and leaves out a portion. The table lists more than 20,000 clones, more than 80% of them singletons. CDR3 length equals 14 residues. The germline CDR1 and CDR2 sequences are MRHNA and SNTAGT. The material sequenced was CD4+ or CD8+ T cells sorted from blood, taken in a trial of the OX40 agonist ivuxolimab. The sequence was obtained from an adult with an advanced solid tumor such as melanoma, head and neck, liver or kidney cancer. The gene calls are TRBV6-4 and TRBJ2-3; D is ambiguous. CDR3 loop: CASGDRAETDTQYF. For the CDR3, the DNA is TGTGCCAGCGGTGATCGAGCAGAGACAGATACGCAGTATTTT.